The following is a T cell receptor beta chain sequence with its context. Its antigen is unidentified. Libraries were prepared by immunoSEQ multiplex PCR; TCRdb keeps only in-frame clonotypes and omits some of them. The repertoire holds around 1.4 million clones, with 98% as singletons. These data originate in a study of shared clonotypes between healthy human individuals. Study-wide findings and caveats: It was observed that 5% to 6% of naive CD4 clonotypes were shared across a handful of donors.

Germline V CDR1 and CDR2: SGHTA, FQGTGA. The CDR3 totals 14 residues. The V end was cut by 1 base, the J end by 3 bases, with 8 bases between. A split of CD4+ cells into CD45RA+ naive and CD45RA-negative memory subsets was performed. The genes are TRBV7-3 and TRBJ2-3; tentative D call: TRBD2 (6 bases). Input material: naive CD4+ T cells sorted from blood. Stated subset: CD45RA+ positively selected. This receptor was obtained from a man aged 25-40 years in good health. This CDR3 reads CASSLRRGTDTQYF. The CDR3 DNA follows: TGTGCCAGCAGCTTAAGGCGGGGAACAGATACGCAGTATTTT.